These T cell receptor beta chains were read from a single sample in a study of cytomegalovirus exposure and HLA in healthy donors. Only in-frame clones appear in the TCRdb table, and some are missing; sequencing was by immunoSEQ multiplex PCR. The table records around 140,000 clones, roughly 80% of them present only once. The sample comprised PBMCs. These receptors were collected from a woman in her sixties in good health and CMV-seronegative. Both conserved end residues are trimmed from each CDR3. Each record gives: V gene, D gene, J gene, CDR3 protein. D genes are given only for firm matches.

V gene: TRBV18
D gene: -
J gene: TRBJ1-1
CDR3 protein: ASSRREIKMNTEAF

V gene: TRBV18
D gene: TRBD1
J gene: TRBJ1-5
CDR3 protein: ASSPTGTGGQPQH

V gene: TRBV28
D gene: -
J gene: TRBJ1-4
CDR3 protein: ASSSPAGLDEKLF

V gene: TRBV27
D gene: TRBD2
J gene: TRBJ2-1
CDR3 protein: ASRLVLAGRDEQF

V gene: TRBV18
D gene: -
J gene: TRBJ1-1
CDR3 protein: ASSLTEGTEAF

V gene: TRBV10-3
D gene: TRBD1
J gene: TRBJ1-2
CDR3 protein: AISPGDRINYGYT

V gene: TRBV11-2
D gene: -
J gene: TRBJ2-3
CDR3 protein: ASSSSEDTQY

V gene: TRBV30
D gene: -
J gene: TRBJ1-2
CDR3 protein: ARGGGVNYGYT

V gene: TRBV27
D gene: -
J gene: TRBJ2-1
CDR3 protein: ASSLRLLYNEQF

V gene: TRBV30
D gene: -
J gene: TRBJ2-7
CDR3 protein: AWTLDSYEQY

V gene: TRBV6-1
D gene: TRBD2
J gene: TRBJ2-3
CDR3 protein: ASSEALRVAGLSTDTQY

V gene: TRBV28
D gene: -
J gene: TRBJ1-2
CDR3 protein: ASSPGGAQNYGYT

V gene: TRBV18
D gene: -
J gene: TRBJ1-5
CDR3 protein: ASSPSAGFNQPQH

V gene: TRBV27
D gene: TRBD1
J gene: TRBJ2-7
CDR3 protein: ASTGTRDSHRSQY

V gene: TRBV27
D gene: TRBD2
J gene: TRBJ2-3
CDR3 protein: ASSLTSGRATDTQY

V gene: TRBV2
D gene: TRBD2
J gene: TRBJ2-5
CDR3 protein: ASSEPPRASGSRETQY

V gene: TRBV4-2
D gene: -
J gene: TRBJ2-2
CDR3 protein: ASRPPGANTGELF

V gene: TRBV5-8
D gene: TRBD1
J gene: TRBJ2-3
CDR3 protein: ASSYSGQNTDTQY

V gene: TRBV19
D gene: -
J gene: TRBJ2-3
CDR3 protein: ASTVGDTRTDTQY

V gene: TRBV6-1
D gene: TRBD2
J gene: TRBJ2-7
CDR3 protein: ASSAGLATYEQY

V gene: TRBV5-4
D gene: -
J gene: -
CDR3 protein: ASSFSSGAYEQY

V gene: TRBV9
D gene: TRBD1
J gene: TRBJ1-1
CDR3 protein: ASSAGQVLNTEAF

V gene: TRBV28
D gene: -
J gene: TRBJ2-1
CDR3 protein: ASRRAASYNEQF

V gene: TRBV5-1
D gene: TRBD1
J gene: TRBJ1-5
CDR3 protein: ASSWTGKGDQPQH

V gene: TRBV29-1
D gene: -
J gene: TRBJ2-3
CDR3 protein: SVGSSWRHTDTQY

V gene: TRBV28
D gene: -
J gene: TRBJ1-3
CDR3 protein: ASSLPSGSGNTIY

V gene: TRBV4-1
D gene: -
J gene: TRBJ1-2
CDR3 protein: ASSRNRVISGGYT

V gene: TRBV6-5
D gene: -
J gene: TRBJ2-7
CDR3 protein: ASSQSRVFYEQY

V gene: TRBV29-1
D gene: TRBD2
J gene: TRBJ2-1
CDR3 protein: SGWGSREMAWNEQF

V gene: TRBV5-1
D gene: TRBD1
J gene: TRBJ1-2
CDR3 protein: ASSQDRVDGYT

V gene: TRBV4-1
D gene: TRBD1
J gene: TRBJ1-5
CDR3 protein: ASSRQGSSQPQH

V gene: TRBV5-1
D gene: TRBD1
J gene: TRBJ2-7
CDR3 protein: ASSLGTGDGQY

V gene: TRBV5-4
D gene: -
J gene: TRBJ2-1
CDR3 protein: ASSPHWSSYNEQF

V gene: TRBV7-8
D gene: TRBD1
J gene: TRBJ2-6
CDR3 protein: ASSRYRVGTAPRSGANVLT

V gene: TRBV28
D gene: TRBD2
J gene: TRBJ2-1
CDR3 protein: ASSLWAGVSYNEQF

V gene: TRBV5-1
D gene: TRBD1
J gene: -
CDR3 protein: ASSATGQGGEQY

V gene: TRBV5-4
D gene: -
J gene: TRBJ2-5
CDR3 protein: ASSLGGQGETQY

V gene: TRBV5-1
D gene: TRBD1
J gene: TRBJ2-5
CDR3 protein: ASRGAPKGQQETQY

V gene: TRBV29-1
D gene: TRBD1
J gene: TRBJ1-5
CDR3 protein: SVGGQGAGQPQH

V gene: TRBV18
D gene: -
J gene: -
CDR3 protein: ASSPKRYEQY

V gene: TRBV4-2
D gene: TRBD1
J gene: TRBJ1-3
CDR3 protein: ASSLGQGSGDTIY

V gene: TRBV5-4
D gene: TRBD1
J gene: TRBJ1-5
CDR3 protein: ASSRGGQGNQPQH

V gene: TRBV18
D gene: TRBD2
J gene: TRBJ2-1
CDR3 protein: ASSPTSGDYNEQF

V gene: TRBV5-1
D gene: TRBD1
J gene: TRBJ2-3
CDR3 protein: ASSLEDRGGDTQY

V gene: TRBV28
D gene: -
J gene: TRBJ2-7
CDR3 protein: ASRGGHISSQY

V gene: TRBV6-1
D gene: TRBD1
J gene: TRBJ1-1
CDR3 protein: ASLGGTEINTEAF

V gene: TRBV2
D gene: TRBD1
J gene: TRBJ1-5
CDR3 protein: ASSERQGDGPQH

V gene: TRBV5-1
D gene: TRBD1
J gene: TRBJ2-3
CDR3 protein: ASRQGASTDTQY

V gene: TRBV2
D gene: TRBD2
J gene: TRBJ2-3
CDR3 protein: ASRGTSGGTTDTQY

V gene: TRBV28
D gene: TRBD2
J gene: TRBJ2-1
CDR3 protein: ASYGTSGIGEQF